This is a list of T cell receptor beta chains from one sample in a study of T-cell reconstitution after alpha-beta-depleted transplantation in children. Using its own MiXCR run on the PCR reads, TCRdb lists one record per CDR3 protein. The table has some 840,000 distinct CDR3 sequences, approximately 15% seen once. This specimen consisted of PBMCs, mostly from graft donor cells, obtained 360 days after TCRalphabeta/CD19-depleted stem cell transplant. Every receptor here comes from a male patient under 18 who had a stem cell transplant for acute lymphoblastic leukemia, so the T cells may come from the graft donor. Each CDR3 is given without its conserved first and last residue. The order of the fields is CDR3 protein, J gene, D gene, V gene. A D gene is named only where the DNA matches it firmly.

ASSLILASFYTGELF,TRBJ2-2,TRBD2,TRBV7-2
ASGLVPTSSYNEQF,TRBJ2-1,.,TRBV12-5
ASSVRGILHYEQY,TRBJ2-7,.,TRBV2
ASTRQTSSYNEQF,TRBJ2-1,.,TRBV2
ASSNRGTDTQY,TRBJ2-3,.,TRBV5-1
ASSLAYREETQY,TRBJ2-5,.,TRBV7-8
SVLTSGVYNEQF,TRBJ2-1,TRBD2,TRBV29-1
ASSGVGSLYHEQF,TRBJ2-1,.,TRBV13
ASRKGGLQETQY,TRBJ2-5,.,TRBV7-9
ASSSHDRGGLAF,TRBJ1-1,TRBD1,TRBV27
ASSVGGGPPYEQY,TRBJ2-7,.,TRBV9
ASTSLGRAPGELF,TRBJ2-2,TRBD2,TRBV12-3/TRBV12-4
ASSPRTGTSGANVLT,TRBJ2-6,TRBD1,TRBV27
ASSLAGGSPEEQY,TRBJ2-7,TRBD2,TRBV7-9
ASSFPYYNEQF,TRBJ2-1,.,TRBV12-3/TRBV12-4
SARDPLERIYEQY,TRBJ2-7,.,TRBV20-1
ASSSLTSGRAVSYNEQF,TRBJ2-1,TRBD2,TRBV11-2